The present T cell receptor beta chain was sequenced within a study of a mutant IDH1 vaccine in newly diagnosed glioma listed by TCRdb under 2021. About the full investigation: Of the roughly 32 treated patients, approximately 62% were male and around 40% were female, and a mean age of around 40 years was recorded. Before enrollment, patients had received standard therapy of radiotherapy alone, temozolomide alone, or radiochemotherapy with temozolomide; most received the combination. Six visits were used for peripheral blood collection: V03 (baseline), V05, V07, V10, V12 and V13. Longitudinal TCRB deep sequencing was performed for 25 to 30 treated patients wherever samples were available for exploratory analyses. The research as a whole found: The authors noted that analyses of patient blood samples could not be reproduced because of sample limitations. Immune responses induced by the vaccine were seen in over 90% of patients across multiple MHC alleles. Availability determined which PBMC samples were chosen for TCRB deep sequencing. No apparent relationship was observed between pseudoprogression and alterations in the top peripheral T cell clonotypes detected by TCRB sequencing.

The library was prepared using the immunoSEQ multiplex PCR assay. Following the manufacturer's protocol, the hsTCRB Kit was used to amplify rearranged TCR beta chain sequences. An Illumina MiSeq was used to sequence the TCRB libraries. For the original study's pipeline: The kit vendor's proprietary platform handled demultiplexing, trimming and gene mapping. The table was pulled from immuneACCESS by TCRdb, which kept in-frame rearrangements only. Such tables lose some clones; where checked, under half of the loss comes from unresolved V genes, and the rest has no known cause. V and J calls and clone size are copied from that table; D and trimming were computed from the DNA. In this sample the table shows 80,000 to 100,000 clones, approximately 80% of which occur a single time. Nearly 5.5% of the sample comes from the top ten. The time point label corresponds to: baseline, week 1 (first vaccination visit). The meaning of the sample's treatment or condition label: pre-vaccination baseline after standard-of-care therapy. Newly diagnosed WHO grade 3 or 4 IDH1-mutant astrocytomas showing loss of nuclear ATRX were present in the donors. The samples were drawn from NOA16, a multicentre, single-arm, open-label phase I trial in Germany that tested a mutant IDH1 peptide vaccine in humans for the first time. Visit V03 blood draws served as the baseline sample for immunogenicity testing. Genomic DNA for TCRB sequencing was extracted from EDTA blood using the DNeasy Blood and Tissue Kit.

Notes on this clone: Its antigen is still unknown. Base quality data are lacking; no much larger clone is found one base away.

As encoded in the germline V gene, CDR1 is SGHRS while CDR2 is YFSETQ. The CDR3 has 14 amino acids, counting the end cysteine and phenylalanine. Of all the DNA, just the CDR3 is kept, 42 bases in frame from base 1. Trimming takes 3 bases from V and 1 base from J, and the germline ends sit 10 bases apart. Recombination joined TRBV5-1 with TRBJ1-1, and TRBD1 may be the D gene, going by 6 matching bases. The source was PBMCs, collected from a glioma patient treated with radiotherapy, temozolomide or both. The TCR sequence derives from a man aged 40-49 years with glioma. Some clones in this sample may be carry-over from other donors' samples. The CDR3: CASSWGHKNTEAFF. The DNA is TGCGCCAGCAGCTGGGGACATAAGAACACTGAAGCTTTCTTT.